Listed here are 9 T cell receptor beta chains from one sample, sequenced in a study of T-cell reconstitution after alpha-beta-depleted transplantation in children. Unique molecular identifiers were incorporated during preparation of the TCRbeta library. One entry per CDR3 protein, called by TCRdb with MiXCR from the PCR reads. The sample carries just over 950,000 distinct CDR3 sequences, 25% to 30% recorded once. The material was PBMCs, mostly from graft donor cells, obtained 360 days after TCRalphabeta/CD19-depleted stem cell transplant. The receptors shown here come from a boy less than two years old who had a stem cell transplant for SCID, so the T cells may come from the graft donor.

This clonotype was counted only a few times. The CDR3 DNA sequence: TGTGCCAGCAGTCCGCGTTTATCCCCAGATACGCAGTATTTT. Amino acids: CASSPRLSPDTQYF. V gene TRBV12-3 or TRBV12-4 combines with J gene TRBJ2-3; D uncertain. The ends were cut back, 5 bases at V and 4 bases at J, with 13 bases in the middle. The CDR3 consists of 14 residues.

The chain joins TRBV12-3 or TRBV12-4 to TRBJ1-2, with TRBD1 matching over 7 bases. The V gene end was trimmed by 6 bases and the J gene end by 5 bases; junction bases not matched to a gene: 12. CDR3 length: 15 amino acids. For the CDR3, the DNA is TGTGCCAGCAGCAAGAGTAGGGGGCGAGAATATGGCTACACCTTC. Its protein product is CASSKSRGREYGYTF.

V usage is TRBV25-1 and J usage is TRBJ1-2, with D uncertain. Looked up from germline, CDR1 is MGHDK and CDR2 is SYGVNS. The CDR3 length is 11 residues. V was clipped by 6 bases and J by 4 bases, with 6 bases between them. The CDR3 DNA sequence: TGTGCCAGCAGAGGAATCTATGGCTACACCTTC. Amino acids: CASRGIYGYTF.

In its sample, this clonotype was seen many times. The chain combines TRBV4-3 with TRBJ2-1, with 10 bases fitting TRBD2. Trimming took 0 bases from V and 6 from J; bases not matched to a gene: 8. This CDR3 region has 17 residues. CDR1 LGHNA and CDR2 YSLEER come from the germline V gene. CDR3 in DNA: TGCGCCAGCAGCCAAGAGGGGGCGGGACTAGCGCCCAATGAGCAGTTCTTC. This codes for CASSQEGAGLAPNEQFF.

This clonotype has just a few counts. The rearrangement uses TRBV12-3 or TRBV12-4 and TRBJ1-5; perhaps TRBD1 as D (6 bases). Trimming cost V 4 bases and J 0 bases, with 10 bases left between them. This CDR3 region has 15 residues. CDR3 coding DNA: TGTGCCAGCAGTTCCCAGGGGTATAGCAATCAGCCCCAGCATTTT. It encodes CASSSQGYSNQPQHF.

This clonotype has more than one count but fewer than ten. The genes are TRBV5-1 and TRBJ2-7, with 7 bases that match TRBD1. The J segment lost 3 bases and the V segment lost 4 bases, leaving 7 bases of the junction unmatched. Per the germline V gene, CDR1 is SGHRS and CDR2 is YFSETQ. The CDR3 sequence is 14 residues long. CDR3 protein: CASSAIQGVYEQYF. As DNA, the CDR3 is TGCGCCAGCAGCGCCATCCAGGGGGTCTACGAGCAGTACTTC. Full variable domain (missing parts from reference TRBV5-1 and TRBJ2-7): KAGVTQTPRYLIKTRGQQVTLSCSPISGHRSVSWYQQTPGQGLQFLFEYFSETQRNKGNFPGRFSGRQFSNSRSEMNVSTLELGDSALYLCASSAIQGVYEQYFGPGTRLTVT.

This chain connects TRBV28 to TRBJ2-7; 7 bases line up with TRBD2. Looked up from germline, CDR1 is MDHEN and CDR2 is SYDVKM. Trimming took 6 bases from V and 0 from J; bases not matched to a gene: 5. CDR3 size: 14 residues. The CDR3 spells CASRGRVSSYEQYF. CDR3 DNA sequence: TGTGCCAGCAGGGGGAGGGTAAGCTCCTACGAGCAGTACTTC. The complete variable domain, with remaining parts taken from reference TRBV28 and TRBJ2-7, reads DVKVTQSSRYLVKRTGEKVFLECVQDMDHENMFWYRQDPGLGLRLIYFSYDVKMKEKGDIPEGYSVSREKKERFSLILESASTNQTSMYLCASRGRVSSYEQYFGPGTRLTVT.

This clonotype was observed a few times. The chain links TRBV12-3 or TRBV12-4 to TRBJ2-7; 7 bases line up with TRBD2. The CDR3 length is 15 residues. Trimming took 3 bases from V and 2 from J; bases not matched to a gene: 7. The CDR3, as DNA: TGTGCCAGCAGTTTTTCCCTAGCGGTCCCCTACGAGCAGTACTTC. This gives the protein CASSFSLAVPYEQYF.

As to this clonotype: The missing conserved phenylalanine or tryptophan at the end of this CDR3 makes a read error likely. It is unclear where the CDR3 begins or ends on the DNA, so no DNA is shown, and the CDR3 is as TCRdb lists it. The gene calls are TRBV15 and TRBJ2-7. Germline assignment: CDR1 LNHNV and CDR2 YYDKDF (reference sequence). With termini counted, the CDR3 has 11 amino acids. The CDR3 sequence is CATCRDNQRAL.